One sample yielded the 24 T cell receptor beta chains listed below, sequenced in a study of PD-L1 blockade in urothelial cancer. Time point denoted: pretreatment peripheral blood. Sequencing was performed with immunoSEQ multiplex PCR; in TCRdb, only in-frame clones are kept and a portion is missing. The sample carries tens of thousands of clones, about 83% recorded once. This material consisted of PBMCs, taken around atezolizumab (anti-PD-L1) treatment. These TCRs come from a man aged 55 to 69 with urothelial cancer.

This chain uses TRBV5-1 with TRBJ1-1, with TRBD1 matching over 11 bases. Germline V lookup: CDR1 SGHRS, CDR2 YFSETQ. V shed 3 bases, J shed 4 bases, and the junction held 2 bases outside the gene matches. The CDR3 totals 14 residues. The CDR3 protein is CASSSGTGGTEAFF. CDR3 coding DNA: TGCGCCAGCAGCTCCGGGACAGGGGGCACTGAAGCTTTCTTT.

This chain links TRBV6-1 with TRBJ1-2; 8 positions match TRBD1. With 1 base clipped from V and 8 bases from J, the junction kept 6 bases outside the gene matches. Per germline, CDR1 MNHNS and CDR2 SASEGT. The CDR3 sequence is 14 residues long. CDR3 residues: CASSEEGRGRGYTF. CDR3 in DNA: TGTGCCAGCAGTGAAGAGGGCAGGGGGCGCGGCTACACCTTC.

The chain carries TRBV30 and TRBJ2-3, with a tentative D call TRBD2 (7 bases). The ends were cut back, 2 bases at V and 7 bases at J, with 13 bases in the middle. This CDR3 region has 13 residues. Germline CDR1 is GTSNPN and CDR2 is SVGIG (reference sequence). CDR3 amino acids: CAWSLGGANTQYF. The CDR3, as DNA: TGTGCCTGGAGTCTGGGGGGGGCGAATACGCAGTATTTT. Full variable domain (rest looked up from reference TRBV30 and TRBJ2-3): SQTIHQWPATLVQPVGSPLSLECTVEGTSNPNLYWYRQAAGRGLQLLFYSVGIGQISSEVPQNLSASRPQDRQFILSSKKLLLSDSGFYLCAWSLGGANTQYFGPGTRLTVL.

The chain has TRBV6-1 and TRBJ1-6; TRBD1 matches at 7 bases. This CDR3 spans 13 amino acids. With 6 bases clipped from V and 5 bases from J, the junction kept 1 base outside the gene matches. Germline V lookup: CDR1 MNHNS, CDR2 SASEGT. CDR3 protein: CASRQGDNSPLHF. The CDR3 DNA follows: TGTGCCAGCAGGCAGGGGGATAATTCACCCCTCCACTTT.

CDR3 sequence reads: CASRLQAAGGRYEQYF. CDR3 nucleotides: TGTGCCAGCAGGTTACAGGCGGCAGGGGGGCGGTACGAGCAGTACTTC. The gene calls are TRBV2 and TRBJ2-7, with TRBD1 as a possible D gene (7 bases). This CDR3 comprises 16 residues. Trimming took 6 bases from V and 4 from J, leaving 22 bases between them. Germline V gene data show CDR1 as SNHLY and CDR2 as FYNNEI. The entire variable domain, with the rest obtained from reference TRBV2 and TRBJ2-7, is as follows: EPEVTQTPSHQVTQMGQEVILRCVPISNHLYFYWYRQILGQKVEFLVSFYNNEISEKSEIFDDQFSVERPDGSNFTLKIRSTKLEDSAMYFCASRLQAAGGRYEQYFGPGTRLTVT.

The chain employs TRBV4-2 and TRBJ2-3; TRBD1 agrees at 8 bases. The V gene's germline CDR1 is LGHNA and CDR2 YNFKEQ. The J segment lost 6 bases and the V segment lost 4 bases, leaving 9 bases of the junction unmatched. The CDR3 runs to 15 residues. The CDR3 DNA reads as TGTGCCAGCAGCCCTGGGACAGGCAGGGTGGATACGCAGTATTTT. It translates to CASSPGTGRVDTQYF.

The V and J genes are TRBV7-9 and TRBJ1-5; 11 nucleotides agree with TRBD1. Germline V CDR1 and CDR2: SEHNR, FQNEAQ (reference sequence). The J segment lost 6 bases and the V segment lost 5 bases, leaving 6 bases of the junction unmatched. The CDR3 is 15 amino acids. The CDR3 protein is CASSRGQGDSQPQHF. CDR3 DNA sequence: TGTGCCAGCAGCCGGGGACAGGGGGACAGTCAGCCCCAGCATTTT.

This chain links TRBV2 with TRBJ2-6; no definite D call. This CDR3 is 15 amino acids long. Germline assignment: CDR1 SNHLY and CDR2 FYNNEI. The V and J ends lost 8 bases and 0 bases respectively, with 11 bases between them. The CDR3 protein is CASVLESSGANVLTF. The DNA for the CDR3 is TGTGCCAGCGTGCTCGAGAGCTCTGGGGCCAACGTCCTGACTTTC. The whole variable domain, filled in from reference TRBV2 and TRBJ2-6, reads EPEVTQTPSHQVTQMGQEVILRCVPISNHLYFYWYRQILGQKVEFLVSFYNNEISEKSEIFDDQFSVERPDGSNFTLKIRSTKLEDSAMYFCASVLESSGANVLTFGAGSRLTVL.

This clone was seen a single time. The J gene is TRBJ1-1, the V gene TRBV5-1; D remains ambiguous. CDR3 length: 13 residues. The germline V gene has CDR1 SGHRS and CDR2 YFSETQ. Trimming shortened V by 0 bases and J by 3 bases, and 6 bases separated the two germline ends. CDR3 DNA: TGCGCCAGCAGCTTGGGGAGCCACACTGAAGCTTTCTTT. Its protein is CASSLGSHTEAFF.

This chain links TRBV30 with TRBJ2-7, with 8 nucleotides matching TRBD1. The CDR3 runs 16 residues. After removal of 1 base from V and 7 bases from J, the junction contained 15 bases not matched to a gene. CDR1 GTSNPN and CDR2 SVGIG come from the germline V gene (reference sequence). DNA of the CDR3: TGTGCCTGGAGTGCTCGACAGGGGATAATTCTGAGGGAGCAGTACTTC. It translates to CAWSARQGIILREQYF. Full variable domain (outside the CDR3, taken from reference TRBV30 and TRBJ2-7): SQTIHQWPATLVQPVGSPLSLECTVEGTSNPNLYWYRQAAGRGLQLLFYSVGIGQISSEVPQNLSASRPQDRQFILSSKKLLLSDSGFYLCAWSARQGIILREQYFGPGTRLTVT.

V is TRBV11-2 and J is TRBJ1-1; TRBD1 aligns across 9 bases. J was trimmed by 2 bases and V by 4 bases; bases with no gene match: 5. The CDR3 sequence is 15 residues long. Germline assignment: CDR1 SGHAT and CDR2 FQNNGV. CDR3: CASSSLQGANTEAFF. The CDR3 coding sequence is TGTGCCAGCAGCTCGCTACAGGGGGCAAACACTGAAGCTTTCTTT.

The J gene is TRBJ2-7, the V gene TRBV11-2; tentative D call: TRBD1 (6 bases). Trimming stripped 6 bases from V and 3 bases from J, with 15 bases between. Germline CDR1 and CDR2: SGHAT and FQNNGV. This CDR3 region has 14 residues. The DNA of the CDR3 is TGTGCCAGCAGTTTCGCCGGGGACAACTACGAGCAGTACTTC. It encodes CASSFAGDNYEQYF. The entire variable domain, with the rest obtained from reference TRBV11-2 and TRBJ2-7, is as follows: EAGVAQSPRYKIIEKRQSVAFWCNPISGHATLYWYQQILGQGPKLLIQFQNNGVVDDSQLPKDRFSAERLKGVDSTLKIQPAKLEDSAVYLCASSFAGDNYEQYFGPGTRLTVT.

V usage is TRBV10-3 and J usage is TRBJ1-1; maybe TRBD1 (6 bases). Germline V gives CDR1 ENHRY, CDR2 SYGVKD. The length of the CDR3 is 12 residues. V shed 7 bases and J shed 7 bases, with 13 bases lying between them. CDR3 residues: CAITPTGFEAFF. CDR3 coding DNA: TGTGCCATCACCCCGACAGGATTTGAAGCTTTCTTT.

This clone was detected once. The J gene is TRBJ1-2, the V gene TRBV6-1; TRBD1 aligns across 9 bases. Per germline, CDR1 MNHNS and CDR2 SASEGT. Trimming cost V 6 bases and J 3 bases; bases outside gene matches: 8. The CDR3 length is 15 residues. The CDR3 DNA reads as TGTGCCAGCAGGCTAGACAGGGGGTCGTACTATGGCTACACCTTC. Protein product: CASRLDRGSYYGYTF.

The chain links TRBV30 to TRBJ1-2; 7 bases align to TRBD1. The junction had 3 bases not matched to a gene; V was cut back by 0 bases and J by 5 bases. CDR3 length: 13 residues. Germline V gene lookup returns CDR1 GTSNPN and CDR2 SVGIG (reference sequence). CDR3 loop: CAWSVGTAYGYTF. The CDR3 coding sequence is TGTGCCTGGAGTGTAGGGACAGCGTATGGCTACACCTTC. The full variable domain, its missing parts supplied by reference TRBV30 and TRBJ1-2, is SQTIHQWPATLVQPVGSPLSLECTVEGTSNPNLYWYRQAAGRGLQLLFYSVGIGQISSEVPQNLSASRPQDRQFILSSKKLLLSDSGFYLCAWSVGTAYGYTFGSGTRLTVV.

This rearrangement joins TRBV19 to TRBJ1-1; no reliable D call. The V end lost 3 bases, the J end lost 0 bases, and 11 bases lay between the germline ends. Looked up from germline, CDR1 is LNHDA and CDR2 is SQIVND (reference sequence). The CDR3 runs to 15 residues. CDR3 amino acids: CASSIYNRMNTEAFF. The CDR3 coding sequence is TGTGCCAGTAGTATTTATAACAGAATGAACACTGAAGCTTTCTTT.

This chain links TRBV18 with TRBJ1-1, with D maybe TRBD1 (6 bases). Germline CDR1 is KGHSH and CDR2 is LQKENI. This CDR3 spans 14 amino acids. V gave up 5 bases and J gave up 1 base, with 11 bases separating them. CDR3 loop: CASSVDRSNTEAFF. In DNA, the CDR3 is TGTGCCAGCTCAGTGGACAGATCGAACACTGAAGCTTTCTTT.

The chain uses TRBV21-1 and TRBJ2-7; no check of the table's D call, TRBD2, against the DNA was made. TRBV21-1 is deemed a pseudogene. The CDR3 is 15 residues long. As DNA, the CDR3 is TGTGCCAGCAGCAAAGATAGACTAGGGGTTCAGGAGCAGTACTTC. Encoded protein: CASSKDRLGVQEQYF.

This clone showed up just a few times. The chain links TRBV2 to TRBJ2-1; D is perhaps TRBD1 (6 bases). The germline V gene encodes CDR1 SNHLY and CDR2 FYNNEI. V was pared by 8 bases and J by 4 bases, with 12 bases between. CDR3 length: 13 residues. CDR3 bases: TGTGCCAGCGAAGGTCAGGGGTACAATGAGCAGTTCTTC. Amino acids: CASEGQGYNEQFF.

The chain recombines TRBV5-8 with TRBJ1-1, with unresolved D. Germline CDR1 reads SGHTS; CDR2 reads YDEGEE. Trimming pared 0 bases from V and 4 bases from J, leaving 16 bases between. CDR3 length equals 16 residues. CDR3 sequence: CASSLEDSGYFTEAFF. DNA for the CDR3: TGTGCCAGCAGCTTGGAGGACTCGGGGTACTTCACTGAAGCTTTCTTT.

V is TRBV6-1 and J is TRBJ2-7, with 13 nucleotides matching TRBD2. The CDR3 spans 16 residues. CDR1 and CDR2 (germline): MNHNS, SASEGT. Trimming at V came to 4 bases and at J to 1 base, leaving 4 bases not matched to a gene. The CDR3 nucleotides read TGTGCCAGCAGTGCTCGGACTAGCGGGGGATCCTACGAGCAGTACTTC. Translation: CASSARTSGGSYEQYF.

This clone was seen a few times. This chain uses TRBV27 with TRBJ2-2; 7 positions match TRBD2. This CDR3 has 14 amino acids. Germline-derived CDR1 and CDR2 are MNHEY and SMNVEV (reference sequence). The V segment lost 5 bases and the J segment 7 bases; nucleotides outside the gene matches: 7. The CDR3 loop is CASSRWGGIGELFF. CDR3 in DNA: TGTGCCAGCAGTCGATGGGGGGGAATCGGGGAGCTGTTTTTT.

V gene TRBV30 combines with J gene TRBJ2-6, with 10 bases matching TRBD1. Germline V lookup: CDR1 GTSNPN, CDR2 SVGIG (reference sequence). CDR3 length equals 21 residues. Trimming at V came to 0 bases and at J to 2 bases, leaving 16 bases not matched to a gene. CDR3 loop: CAWSVLFSRGQGLAGANVLTF. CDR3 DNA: TGTGCCTGGAGTGTACTCTTTTCTCGGGGACAGGGGTTAGCTGGGGCCAACGTCCTGACTTTC.

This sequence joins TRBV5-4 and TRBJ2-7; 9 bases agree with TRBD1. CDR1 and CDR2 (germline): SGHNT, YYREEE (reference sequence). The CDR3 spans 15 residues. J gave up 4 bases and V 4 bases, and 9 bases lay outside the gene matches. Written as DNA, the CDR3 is TGTGCCAGCAGCGGGTCCACCGGGACAGGGTACGAGCAGTACTTC. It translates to CASSGSTGTGYEQYF.